This paragraph reports one T cell receptor beta chain. Followed longitudinally, the Seattle patients had been enrolled during active infection. How the authors handled the data: Amplifying reference gene primers gave estimates of nucleated cell counts. Some clones are missing from TCRdb's copy, which holds only in-frame ones; the method was immunoSEQ multiplex PCR. V, J and clone size were drawn from that table, and D and trimming were deduced from the DNA. Among about 300,000 clones listed, about 88% were seen once. In germline, CDR1 is SGHTA, CDR2 FQGNSA. The CDR3 has 16 residues. V dropped 5 bases and J dropped 3; count of bases not matched to a gene: 10. The record originates from a study of blood T cell repertoires in COVID-19. About the research overall: The United States, Italy and Spain supplied acute and convalescent COVID-19 samples.

This sequence was found in a human donor with COVID-19, enrolled during active disease. The donor label of this sample is uncertain. What was sequenced was peripheral blood. The chain uses TRBV7-2 and TRBJ1-5, with 7 bases that match TRBD1. The CDR3, as DNA: TGTGCCAGCAGCCCCCAGGGGGTGAGGGACAATCAGCCCCAGCATTTT. Amino acid sequence: CASSPQGVRDNQPQHF.